Listed here are 5 T cell receptor beta chains from one sample, sequenced in a study of T-cell reconstitution after alpha-beta-depleted transplantation in children (dated by TCRdb to the mid-2010s). The receptor library was made with PCR. TCRdb names Illumina HiSeq 2500 as the instrument used. TCR libraries were prepared with molecular barcoding, using unique molecular identifiers to normalize TCRbeta repertoire quantification. The raw public data were reprocessed by TCRdb itself: fastp quality trimming at Q25, MiXCR clonotype calling, in-frame beta chains only. Rows matching on CDR3 protein sequence are summarized as one entry with the most common DNA and genes. In all, the sample holds about 350,000 distinct CDR3 sequences, and 15% to 20% of those were seen once. The ten largest clones take up about 41% of the sample. Read against the paper, the sample's treatment or condition label means: allogeneic hematopoietic cell transplantation with graft depleted of TCRalphabeta T cells and CD19 B cells.

This sample comprised PBMCs, mostly from graft donor cells, obtained 360 days after TCRalphabeta/CD19-depleted stem cell transplant. These receptor sequences come from a male patient between 2 and 10 years old who had a stem cell transplant for acute lymphoblastic leukemia, so the T cells may come from the graft donor.

This clonotype was seen ten or more times. The chain carries TRBV5-1 and TRBJ2-7; D call uncertain. The length of the CDR3 is 13 residues. From germline, CDR1 is SGHRS and CDR2 YFSETQ. Trimming left V 0 bases short and J 5 bases short, with 9 bases between. The DNA for the CDR3 is TGCGCCAGCAGCTTGGACAGCCCGAACGAGCAGTACTTC. Protein sequence: CASSLDSPNEQYF.

This clonotype was observed a handful of times. CDR3 DNA sequence: TGTGCCAGCAGCTCGGGACTGCTGAACACTGAAGCTTTCTTT. It encodes CASSSGLLNTEAFF. The chain carries TRBV7-2 and TRBJ1-1, with a weak D call TRBD1 (5 bases). From germline, CDR1 is SGHTA and CDR2 FQGNSA. V shed 4 bases and J shed 0 bases, with 9 bases lying between them. This CDR3 is 14 amino acids long.

V is TRBV4-1 and J is TRBJ2-7; TRBD2 matches 7 bases. CDR1 MGHRA and CDR2 YSYEKL come from the germline V gene. The CDR3 has 21 residues. Trimming cost V 1 base and J 0 bases; bases outside gene matches: 21. This chain's CDR3 is CASSQVRVGQLAVDLSYEQYF. Here the CDR3 DNA reads TGCGCCAGCAGCCAAGTCAGAGTAGGTCAGCTAGCGGTAGACCTCTCCTACGAGCAGTACTTC.

This clonotype has just a few counts. CDR3 residues: CASSHPPGVGETQYF. For the CDR3, the DNA is TGTGCCAGCAGCCACCCCCCAGGGGTGGGAGAGACCCAGTACTTC. The chain recombines TRBV14 with TRBJ2-5, with D tentatively TRBD1 (6 bases). V shed 3 bases and J shed 4 bases, with 15 bases lying between them. From germline, CDR1 is SGHDN and CDR2 FVKESK. The CDR3 contains 15 residues.

A single count supports this clonotype. The rearrangement links TRBV14 to TRBJ2-7; D possibly uses TRBD1 or TRBD2 (5 bases each). The CDR3 runs 19 residues. Germline V gene lookup returns CDR1 SGHDN and CDR2 FVKESK. V lost 0 bases and J 0 bases, leaving 21 bases between the germline ends. The CDR3 protein is CASSQDSPTFRDGSYEQYF. As DNA, the CDR3 is TGTGCCAGCAGCCAAGATAGCCCCACGTTCCGGGACGGCTCCTACGAGCAGTACTTC.